The 26 T cell receptor beta chains listed next were all sequenced from one sample in a study of molecular identifiers for immune sequencing clone quantification. One entry per CDR3 protein results from TCRdb running MiXCR on the PCR reads. The repertoire holds approximately 550,000 distinct CDR3 sequences, with under 30% as singletons. Sequenced material: naive CD8+ T cells from blood, with Jurkat cell RNA spiked in. Subset meaning: FACS-sorted CD8+CD4-CCR7+CD45RA+ naive T cells. The receptors come from a human donor in good health. Some libraries in this study had Jurkat cell RNA spiked in.

This sequence joins TRBV10-2 and TRBJ1-5; D might be TRBD1 (5 bases). This CDR3 region has 15 residues. The germline V gene has CDR1 WSHSY and CDR2 SAAADI. V gave up 3 bases and J gave up 6 bases, with 15 bases separating them. The CDR3 nucleotides read TGCGCCAGCAGTGAAGATTGGGGGTTAGGTCAGCCCCAGCATTTT. It specifies CASSEDWGLGQPQHF.

The rearrangement links TRBV27 to TRBJ2-3, with D possibly being TRBD1 or TRBD2 (6 bases each). CDR3 size: 15 residues. With 6 bases removed from V and 2 bases from J, the gap between germline ends came to 15 bases. The germline V gene has CDR1 MNHEY and CDR2 SMNVEV (reference sequence). CDR3 DNA sequence: TGTGCCAGCAGGTCAGGGGCGGGATACACAGATACGCAGTATTTT. Translated: CASRSGAGYTDTQYF.

There are a few counts of this clonotype. The V call is TRBV24-1, the J call TRBJ2-3; D is ambiguous. V lost 9 bases and J 8 bases, leaving 17 bases between the germline ends. Germline CDR1 is KGHDR and CDR2 is SFDVKD. The CDR3 runs to 13 residues. The CDR3 DNA reads TGTGCCACCCGCGCACAGTTATATGGTACGCAGTATTTT. Translated: CATRAQLYGTQYF.

V usage is TRBV20-1 and J usage is TRBJ2-7, with D possibly being TRBD2 (6 bases). Germline lookup yields CDR1 DFQATT and CDR2 SNEGSKA (reference sequence). Trimming stripped 3 bases from V and 0 bases from J, with 12 bases between. CDR3 size: 14 residues. CDR3 in DNA: TGCAGTGCTAGTTTTCGGGGGACCTCCTACGAGCAGTACTTC. Residues: CSASFRGTSYEQYF.

This clonotype was found many times. The chain combines TRBV7-6 with TRBJ1-1; D is unresolved. The CDR3 loop spans 13 amino acids. Germline CDR1 reads SGHVS; CDR2 reads FNYEAQ. The V end was cut by 9 bases, the J end by 4 bases, with 15 bases between. The CDR3, as DNA: TGTGCCAGTACCGACGTTTGGGCCACTGAAGCTTTCTTT. Its protein is CASTDVWATEAFF.

A word on this clonotype: A much larger clone lies a single base off, so this may be a read error. This chain connects TRBV30 to TRBJ1-1; D might be TRBD1 (5 bases). Germline assignment: CDR1 GTSNPN and CDR2 SVGIG (reference sequence). CDR3 size: 13 residues. V lost 3 bases, J lost 13 bases, and 21 bases lay in between. For the CDR3, the DNA is TGTGCCTGGAGATGGGCAGGGCCGGAGGGAGTTTTCTTT. This encodes CAWRWAGPEGVFF.

This clonotype was recorded a few times. The chain recombines TRBV4-3 with TRBJ1-1; 7 bases fit TRBD1. CDR1 and CDR2 from the germline V gene are LGHNA and YSLEER. The CDR3 consists of 13 residues. V dropped 1 base and J dropped 6; count of bases not matched to a gene: 2. CDR3 DNA sequence: TGCGCCAGCAGCCAAGTACAGGGGTCTGAAGCTTTCTTT. Translating it yields CASSQVQGSEAFF.

This clonotype was seen many times. CDR3 nucleotides: TGTGCTAGTGGTTTGGTTAACGCAGGGGAGGACAATGAGCAGTTCTTC. Its translation: CASGLVNAGEDNEQFF. The chain has TRBV12-5 and TRBJ2-1, with D perhaps assigned TRBD1 or TRBD2 (6 bases each). This CDR3 contains 16 residues. Trimming left V 0 bases short and J 5 bases short, with 14 bases between. CDR1 and CDR2 (germline): LGHNT, FRNRAP. The full variable domain, rest sourced from reference TRBV12-5 and TRBJ2-1, is DARVTQTPRHKVTEMGQEVTMRCQPILGHNTVFWYRQTMMQGLELLAYFRNRAPLDDSGMPKDRFSAEMPDATLATLKIQPSEPRDSAVYFCASGLVNAGEDNEQFFGPGTRLTVL.

The chain has TRBV6-2 or TRBV6-3 and TRBJ1-4, with no clear D. Trimming left V 6 bases short and J 16 bases short, with 24 bases between. Per the germline V gene, CDR1 is MNHEY and CDR2 is SVGEGT. The CDR3 contains 14 residues. The CDR3, as DNA: TGTGCCAGCAGCGACGGGAGGTTGCCCGGTGGCTCGTTTTTT. Protein product: CASSDGRLPGGSFF.

This chain links TRBV7-9 with TRBJ2-7, with TRBD2 identical over 8 bases. With 2 bases clipped from V and 0 bases from J, the junction kept 6 bases outside the gene matches. This CDR3 is built from 16 residues. CDR1 is SEHNR and CDR2 is FQNEAQ in the germline V gene (reference sequence). The CDR3 protein is CASSLNSGGSSYEQYF. In nucleotides, the CDR3 is TGTGCCAGCAGCTTAAATTCGGGGGGGAGCTCCTACGAGCAGTACTTC. The entire variable domain, with the rest obtained from reference TRBV7-9 and TRBJ2-7, is as follows: DTGVSQNPRHKITKRGQNVTFRCDPISEHNRLYWYRQTLGQGPEFLTYFQNEAQLEKSRLLSDRFSAERPKGSFSTLEIQRTEQGDSAMYLCASSLNSGGSSYEQYFGPGTRLTVT.

Regarding this clonotype: A much larger clone is a single base away; this may be a read error. The gene calls are TRBV7-6 and TRBJ2-1, with D possibly TRBD1 on 6 matching bases. Trimming left V 3 bases short and J 6 bases short, with 27 bases between. The CDR3 contains 19 residues. Germline V CDR1 and CDR2: SGHVS, FNYEAQ. In nucleotides, the CDR3 is TGTGCCAGCAGCTTTACAACCACCCACCCGGGACAAAGGTTCAATGAGCAGTTCTTC. Protein product: CASSFTTTHPGQRFNEQFF.

The sample holds one count of this clonotype. At one end the junction does not follow the germline gene, possibly because of a read error. The genes are TRBV12-3 or TRBV12-4 and TRBJ1-3; no definite D call. This CDR3 has 15 residues. Here the CDR3 reads CASSPVDGSPDTMYF. For the CDR3, the DNA is TGTGCCAGCAGTCCCGTTGACGGGAGCCCTGACACCATGTATTTT.

This clonotype was recorded a few times. This chain connects TRBV20-1 to TRBJ1-4, with D possibly TRBD1 on 5 matching bases. Germline values: CDR1 DFQATT, CDR2 SNEGSKA (reference sequence). The CDR3 loop spans 13 amino acids. The V end was cut by 3 bases, the J end by 7 bases, with 12 bases between. The CDR3: CSARGQAGEKLFF. As DNA, the CDR3 is TGCAGTGCTAGGGGGCAGGCTGGTGAAAAACTGTTTTTT.

This clonotype was seen a few times. This chain links TRBV5-6 with TRBJ1-5, with TRBD1 matching 7 bases. The CDR3 loop spans 15 amino acids. After removal of 4 bases from V and 3 bases from J, the junction contained 7 bases not matched to a gene. CDR1 SGHDT and CDR2 YYEEEE come from the germline V gene. CDR3: CASSDGQAPNQPQHF. The CDR3 DNA follows: TGTGCCAGCAGCGACGGACAGGCCCCCAATCAGCCCCAGCATTTT.

Here the CDR3 DNA reads TGTGCCAGCAGTTTTCAGGCCCCCCCCTACGAGCAGTACTTC. Its translation is CASSFQAPPYEQYF. The chain joins TRBV27 to TRBJ2-7; D call uncertain. The CDR3 consists of 14 residues. From germline, CDR1 is MNHEY and CDR2 SMNVEV (reference sequence). V was pared by 3 bases and J by 2 bases, with 11 bases between.

This clonotype was counted a few times. V usage is TRBV20-1 and J usage is TRBJ1-4; no definite D call. Trimming took 2 bases from V and 8 from J, leaving 15 bases between them. The CDR3 sequence is 14 residues long. Per germline, CDR1 DFQATT and CDR2 SNEGSKA (reference sequence). CDR3 DNA sequence: TGCAGTGCTAGATCCCTCGAGGTGTGGGAAAAACTGTTTTTT. It codes for CSARSLEVWEKLFF.

In DNA form, the CDR3 reads TGTGCCAGCAGCCCCCCTGGGGGGGCCACTGAAGCTTTCTTT. Protein: CASSPPGGATEAFF. The chain links TRBV7-2 to TRBJ1-1, with D perhaps matching TRBD1 (6 bases). V lost 5 bases and J lost 4, with 14 bases in between. There are 14 residues in the CDR3. The germline V gene has CDR1 SGHTA and CDR2 FQGNSA. Using reference TRBV7-2 and TRBJ1-1 for the parts outside the CDR3, the full variable domain is GAGVSQSPSNKVTEKGKDVELRCDPISGHTALYWYRQSLGQGLEFLIYFQGNSAPDKSGLPSDRFSAERTGGSVSTLTIQRTQQEDSAVYLCASSPPGGATEAFFGQGTRLTVV.

This clonotype showed up many times. The chain couples TRBV6-2 or TRBV6-3 to TRBJ1-3, with D possibly TRBD1 on 6 matching bases. This CDR3 region has 18 residues. Looked up from germline, CDR1 is MNHEY and CDR2 is SVGEGT. Deletions cut 5 bases from V and 0 bases from J, with 20 bases between. Here the CDR3 reads CASSPFPPGHRSGNTIYF. The CDR3 DNA reads TGTGCCAGCAGTCCATTCCCGCCGGGACACCGCTCTGGAAACACCATATATTTT.

The rearrangement joins TRBV4-3 to TRBJ2-7; tentative D call: TRBD1 (5 bases). The CDR3 loop spans 16 amino acids. V was shortened by 1 base and J by 4 bases, with 17 bases between the two germline ends. In germline, CDR1 is LGHNA, CDR2 YSLEER. CDR3 nucleotide sequence: TGCGCCAGCAGCCAAGGCGGAAGGGGTCAGGTTTACGAGCAGTACTTC. Translated: CASSQGGRGQVYEQYF.

The rearrangement uses TRBV7-6 and TRBJ2-7, with D perhaps matching TRBD2 (5 bases). The germline gives CDR1 SGHVS, CDR2 FNYEAQ. With 2 bases removed from V and 7 bases from J, the gap between germline ends came to 9 bases. The CDR3 runs 12 residues. CDR3 amino acids: CASSLKTGEQYF. CDR3 nucleotides: TGTGCCAGCAGCTTAAAGACGGGGGAGCAGTACTTC.

This clonotype was counted at least ten times. This chain connects TRBV6-7 to TRBJ2-7, with D perhaps matching TRBD1 or TRBD2 (5 bases each). TRBV6-7 qualifies as an ORF whose function is uncertain. V lost 0 bases and J 2 bases, leaving 17 bases between the germline ends. There are 17 residues in the CDR3. Here the CDR3 reads CASSYSRGDGVTYEQYF. The CDR3 DNA reads as TGTGCCAGCAGTTACTCGCGTGGGGACGGGGTAACCTACGAGCAGTACTTC.

This clonotype was picked up many times. V usage is TRBV7-2 and J usage is TRBJ2-7; D may match TRBD1 or TRBD2 (5 bases each). Germline loops: CDR1 SGHTA, CDR2 FQGNSA. There are 14 residues in the CDR3. V shed 3 bases and J shed 6 bases, with 15 bases lying between them. This chain's CDR3 is CASSLLAGSREQYF. CDR3 nucleotide sequence: TGTGCCAGCAGCTTGTTGGCAGGGAGCCGCGAGCAGTACTTC.

The CDR3 loop is CASSFGRVSNQPQHF. The CDR3 DNA reads TGTGCCAGCAGTTTTGGCAGGGTTAGCAATCAGCCCCAGCATTTT. The chain couples TRBV6-7 to TRBJ1-5; a possible D gene is TRBD1 (5 bases). TRBV6-7 is noted as an ORF with a role that remains uncertain. The V gene lost 4 bases and the J gene lost 0 bases, with 10 bases spanning the gap. This CDR3 is built from 15 residues.

In its sample, this clonotype was seen a few times. One junction end disagrees with the germline gene, perhaps due to a read error. The chain has TRBV14 and TRBJ2-3; D ambiguous. Looked up from germline, CDR1 is SGHDN and CDR2 is FVKESK. This CDR3 region has 14 residues. The CDR3 DNA reads TGTGCCAGCGGCCAAGACATGGGTGGTGGTACGCAGTATTTT. Amino acids: CASGQDMGGGTQYF.

This clonotype was observed a handful of times. The J gene is TRBJ2-7, the V gene TRBV19, with TRBD2 identical over 10 bases. The CDR3 spans 18 residues. Germline CDR1 and CDR2: LNHDA and SQIVND (reference sequence). The V and J ends lost 5 bases and 2 bases, in that order; junction bases with no gene match: 15. Here the CDR3 reads CASSAGLAERLFPYEQYF. For the CDR3, the DNA is TGTGCCAGTAGTGCCGGACTAGCGGAAAGACTTTTTCCCTACGAGCAGTACTTC.

Many counts were recorded for this clonotype. The chain carries TRBV5-5 and TRBJ1-2, with D unresolved. With 0 bases removed from V and 3 bases from J, the gap between germline ends came to 6 bases. In germline, CDR1 is SGHKS, CDR2 YYEKEE (reference sequence). The CDR3 spans 13 residues. CDR3 in DNA: TGTGCCAGCAGCTTGGAGGCAGACTATGGCTACACCTTC. This encodes CASSLEADYGYTF.